These 21 T cell receptor beta chains share one sample of origin, sequenced in a study of blood T cell repertoires in COVID-19. Some clones are missing from TCRdb's copy, which holds only in-frame ones; the method was immunoSEQ multiplex PCR. This sample yields around 100,000 clones, of which roughly nine tenths are seen a single time; roughly 2.1% belongs to the top ten. The source material was peripheral blood. The receptors come from a man over 45 with active COVID-19.

The table lists this clone with a few counts. The chain has TRBV18 and TRBJ2-7; maybe TRBD2 (6 bases). CDR1 KGHSH and CDR2 LQKENI come from the germline V gene. The V gene lost 8 bases and the J gene lost 5 bases, with 16 bases spanning the gap. This CDR3 spans 13 amino acids. The CDR3 is CASTGLLGDEQYF. The CDR3 region has the DNA TGTGCCAGCACGGGACTTCTGGGCGACGAGCAGTACTTC.

This chain uses TRBV18 with TRBJ1-6; D is uncertain. With 2 bases removed from V and 8 bases from J, the gap between germline ends came to 13 bases. Germline V CDR1 and CDR2: KGHSH, LQKENI. CDR3 size: 15 residues. CDR3 DNA: TGTGCCAGCTCACCAGGCGAGGCGGTCCATTCACCCCTCCACTTT. It specifies CASSPGEAVHSPLHF.

The V and J genes are TRBV18 and TRBJ2-1, with a possible D match to TRBD1 (5 bases). The V end lost 0 bases, the J end lost 1 base, and 13 bases lay between the germline ends. The CDR3 extends over 17 amino acids. CDR1 and CDR2 (germline): KGHSH, LQKENI. The CDR3 bases are TGTGCCAGCTCACCACCAAAGCCCCAGGGATCCTACAATGAGCAGTTCTTC. Its translation is CASSPPKPQGSYNEQFF. The full variable domain, rest sourced from reference TRBV18 and TRBJ2-1, is NAGVMQNPRHLVRRRGQEARLRCSPMKGHSHVYWYRQLPEEGLKFMVYLQKENIIDESGMPKERFSAEFPKEGPSILRIQQVVRGDSAAYFCASSPPKPQGSYNEQFFGPGTRLTVL.

The gene calls are TRBV7-2 and TRBJ2-3, with 11 bases aligning to TRBD2. The V and J ends lost 5 bases and 0 bases, in that order; junction bases with no gene match: 10. Germline V gives CDR1 SGHTA, CDR2 FQGNSA. The CDR3 sequence is 18 residues long. In DNA, the CDR3 is TGTGCCAGCAGCACCCAGACTAGCGGGGTAACTAGCACAGATACGCAGTATTTT. It is translated as CASSTQTSGVTSTDTQYF. The full variable domain, with the rest looked up from reference TRBV7-2 and TRBJ2-3, is GAGVSQSPSNKVTEKGKDVELRCDPISGHTALYWYRQSLGQGLEFLIYFQGNSAPDKSGLPSDRFSAERTGGSVSTLTIQRTQQEDSAVYLCASSTQTSGVTSTDTQYFGPGTRLTVL.

The chain couples TRBV5-1 to TRBJ1-6; a weak D match, TRBD1 (5 bases). Trimming took 1 base from V and 0 from J, leaving 14 bases between them. This CDR3 contains 18 residues. From germline, CDR1 is SGHRS and CDR2 YFSETQ. The DNA for the CDR3 is TGCGCCAGCAGCTTGAACGATCAGGGAAGCTCCTATAATTCACCCCTCCACTTT. The encoded protein is CASSLNDQGSSYNSPLHF.

V is TRBV6-5 and J is TRBJ2-6; D is possibly TRBD1 (6 bases). V was shortened by 6 bases and J by 0 bases, with 9 bases between the two germline ends. Germline loops: CDR1 MNHEY, CDR2 SVGAGI. The CDR3 extends over 15 amino acids. CDR3 nucleotides: TGTGCCAGCAGGACAGGCTCCTCTGGGGCCAACGTCCTGACTTTC. It translates to CASRTGSSGANVLTF.

This chain uses TRBV7-8 with TRBJ1-1, with 7 bases that match TRBD1. CDR1 is SGHVS and CDR2 is FQNEAQ in the germline V gene. The CDR3 runs to 16 residues. V trimming: 5 bases; J trimming: 10 bases; junction bases outside the gene matches: 19. CDR3 loop: CASSLKRGQGTLGAFF. CDR3 DNA: TGTGCCAGCAGCCTTAAGAGGGGGCAGGGAACCCTCGGAGCTTTCTTT.

The genes are TRBV19 and TRBJ1-4; D is possibly TRBD1 (5 bases). V was trimmed by 8 bases and J by 0 bases, leaving 13 bases between them. Germline V lookup: CDR1 LNHDA, CDR2 SQIVND (reference sequence). This CDR3 region has 15 residues. The chain's CDR3 is CASADSRATNEKLFF. The CDR3 DNA follows: TGTGCCAGTGCAGACAGTCGGGCAACTAATGAAAAACTGTTTTTT.

The chain has TRBV5-1 and TRBJ2-2; D uncertain. Trimming left V 0 bases short and J 4 bases short, with 7 bases between. Germline CDR1 reads SGHRS; CDR2 reads YFSETQ. CDR3 length equals 14 residues. The DNA for the CDR3 is TGCGCCAGCAGCTTGGCGCAGGCCACCGGGGAGCTGTTTTTT. Protein product: CASSLAQATGELFF. Full variable domain (missing parts from reference TRBV5-1 and TRBJ2-2): KAGVTQTPRYLIKTRGQQVTLSCSPISGHRSVSWYQQTPGQGLQFLFEYFSETQRNKGNFPGRFSGRQFSNSRSEMNVSTLELGDSALYLCASSLAQATGELFFGEGSRLTVL.

The chain links TRBV25-1 to TRBJ2-3; 7 bases are shared with TRBD2. This CDR3 has 16 amino acids. Germline CDR1 is MGHDK and CDR2 is SYGVNS. Trimming at V came to 4 bases and at J to 5 bases, leaving 12 bases not matched to a gene. CDR3 sequence reads: CASSATTSHLIDTQYF. The CDR3 DNA follows: TGTGCCAGCAGTGCTACGACTAGCCACCTTATAGATACGCAGTATTTT.

The chain is built from TRBV25-1 and TRBJ2-1, with TRBD2 matching 9 bases. The V and J ends lost 2 bases and 6 bases, in that order; junction bases with no gene match: 5. There are 15 residues in the CDR3. CDR1 and CDR2 (germline): MGHDK, SYGVNS. Here the CDR3 DNA reads TGTGCCAGCAGTGAAGGGCTAGCGGGGAGCAATGAGCAGTTCTTC. Protein: CASSEGLAGSNEQFF.

CDR3 DNA: TGTGCCAGCAGCTTGCGGTTTTCACAGCGGCTCGAGCAGTACTTC. It translates to CASSLRFSQRLEQYF. The rearrangement uses TRBV5-4 and TRBJ2-7; D perhaps matches TRBD2 (5 bases). Germline values: CDR1 SGHNT, CDR2 YYREEE (reference sequence). V was trimmed by 1 base and J by 6 bases, leaving 17 bases between them. The CDR3 consists of 15 residues.

The chain uses TRBV5-1 and TRBJ2-1, with 7 bases matching TRBD2. Germline CDR1 SGHRS, CDR2 YFSETQ. Trimming removed 7 bases from V and 2 bases from J; junction bases left unmatched: 9. This CDR3 region has 15 residues. The chain's CDR3 is CASGPGLGAYNEQFF. Written as DNA, the CDR3 is TGCGCCAGCGGTCCCGGACTAGGGGCCTACAATGAGCAGTTCTTC.

The V call is TRBV7-9, the J call TRBJ2-1; TRBD2 aligns across 12 bases. CDR1 and CDR2 from the germline V gene are SEHNR and FQNEAQ (reference sequence). CDR3 size: 16 residues. J lost 6 bases, V lost 5 bases, and 8 bases had no gene match. The CDR3 region has the DNA TGTGCCAGCAGCCCGAGGGGGACTAGCGGGCTCAATGAGCAGTTCTTC. Amino acid sequence: CASSPRGTSGLNEQFF.

The chain employs TRBV19 and TRBJ2-3, with D maybe TRBD2 (5 bases). CDR1 and CDR2 from the germline V gene are LNHDA and SQIVND (reference sequence). The CDR3 consists of 13 residues. Trimming stripped 10 bases from V and 0 bases from J, with 11 bases between. The CDR3 coding sequence is TGTGCCACCGCGTGGGAGAGCACAGATACGCAGTATTTT. It specifies CATAWESTDTQYF.

The chain employs TRBV19 and TRBJ1-1; no definite D call. V lost 5 bases and J lost 4, with 17 bases in between. The CDR3 consists of 15 residues. The V gene's germline CDR1 is LNHDA and CDR2 SQIVND (reference sequence). This CDR3 is CASSGPGVAVTEAFF. The CDR3 DNA sequence: TGTGCCAGTAGTGGACCCGGGGTGGCGGTCACTGAAGCTTTCTTT.

V gene TRBV18 combines with J gene TRBJ2-5; perhaps TRBD1 as D (5 bases). Germline V CDR1 and CDR2: KGHSH, LQKENI. Trimming stripped 3 bases from V and 5 bases from J, with 16 bases between. This CDR3 is 15 amino acids long. The CDR3 bases are TGTGCCAGCTCACCGACCGGTCCTAAGGGGGAGACCCAGTACTTC. It yields the protein CASSPTGPKGETQYF.

The chain's CDR3 is CASSLATAKETQYF. CDR3 nucleotide sequence: TGCGCCAGCAGCTTGGCTACAGCCAAAGAGACCCAGTACTTC. The chain joins TRBV5-1 to TRBJ2-5; D call uncertain. The V end was cut by 0 bases, the J end by 3 bases, with 9 bases between. Germline lookup yields CDR1 SGHRS and CDR2 YFSETQ. The CDR3 has 14 residues.

The J gene is TRBJ2-7, the V gene TRBV5-1; 7 bases are shared with TRBD1. Germline V gene sequence: CDR1 SGHRS, CDR2 YFSETQ. The CDR3 is made up of 16 amino acids. The J segment lost 2 bases and the V segment lost 4 bases, leaving 12 bases of the junction unmatched. CDR3 DNA sequence: TGCGCCAGCAGCATCAGCGCCGGGACAGTTCCCTACGAGCAGTACTTC. Its protein product is CASSISAGTVPYEQYF.

In DNA form, the CDR3 reads TGTGCCAGCAGCCCTTCGGACTGGCGGTTCTATGGCTACACCTTC. It encodes CASSPSDWRFYGYTF. V and J are TRBV3-1 (or the pseudogene TRBV3-2) and TRBJ1-2, with D hard to call. This CDR3 has 15 residues. The V and J ends lost 4 bases and 4 bases respectively, with 16 bases between them. Germline lookup yields CDR1 LGHDT and CDR2 YNNKEL (reference sequence).

The chain has TRBV3-1 (or the pseudogene TRBV3-2) and TRBJ2-5, with 8 bases identical to TRBD1. Germline values: CDR1 LGHDT, CDR2 YNNKEL (reference sequence). CDR3 length equals 15 residues. Unmatched junction bases numbered 15, after V lost 8 bases and J lost 7 bases. CDR3 coding DNA: TGTGCCAGCGGGCCGACAGGGGATAGGTGGGGGACCCAGTACTTC. Protein product: CASGPTGDRWGTQYF.